The 5 T cell receptor beta chains below were found in one sample sequenced in a study of shared clonotypes between healthy human individuals. The method was immunoSEQ multiplex PCR; TCRdb's version includes in-frame clones alone and lacks a portion of them. This table has 2 million to 2.5 million clones, about 94% appearing once. The source material was naive CD4+ T cells sorted from blood. Regarding subset: CD45RA+ positively selected. The origin of the receptors is a young man in good health.

J is TRBJ1-5 and V is TRBV19; weak D call: TRBD1 (5 bases). The CDR3 has 16 residues. CDR1 is LNHDA and CDR2 is SQIVND in the germline V gene (reference sequence). V was pared by 4 bases and J by 0 bases, with 13 bases between. CDR3 residues: CASSTDDSYSNQPQHF. The CDR3 DNA is TGTGCCAGTAGTACCGACGACAGTTATAGCAATCAGCCCCAGCATTTT.

The DNA of the CDR3 is TGTGCCAGCAGCCTTAGCCGGAGACTAGCGGGGGGGGTTGAGACCCAGTACTTC. It encodes CASSLSRRLAGGVETQYF. The rearrangement uses TRBV11-2 and TRBJ2-5; 14 bases fit TRBD2. Per the germline V gene, CDR1 is SGHAT and CDR2 is FQNNGV. The junction had 13 bases not matched to a gene; V was cut back by 5 bases and J by 5 bases. This CDR3 has 18 residues.

This sequence joins TRBV6-6 and TRBJ1-1; 7 bases match TRBD1. J was trimmed by 1 base and V by 0 bases; bases with no gene match: 5. The CDR3 extends over 16 amino acids. Per the germline V gene, CDR1 is MNHNY and CDR2 is SVGAGI (reference sequence). The DNA of the CDR3 is TGTGCCAGCAGTTACTCGACAGGGAGGAAGAACACTGAAGCTTTCTTT. It specifies CASSYSTGRKNTEAFF.

The chain joins TRBV21-1 to TRBJ2-1. TRBV21-1 is described as a pseudogene. This CDR3 spans 16 amino acids. The CDR3, as DNA: TGTGACCCCGGGCCAAATGAAAAGGGAACCTACAATGAGCAGTTCTTC. As protein: CDPGPNEKGTYNEQFF.

The V call is TRBV4-3, the J call TRBJ2-7; maybe TRBD1 (6 bases). Trimming removed 0 bases from V and 6 bases from J, with 18 bases in between. CDR3 length: 16 residues. Germline CDR1 LGHNA, CDR2 YSLEER. CDR3 DNA sequence: TGCGCCAGCAGCCAAGAGGGCAGGGGTGGTTTTAGCGAGCAGTACTTC. Translated: CASSQEGRGGFSEQYF.